These 20 T cell receptor beta chains share one sample of origin, sequenced in a study of blood T cells in healthy people across ages. Next came a second PCR, run for about 7 to 12 cycles, which used a sample-barcoded 5' primer along with a J-beta primer mix. TCRdb recomputed calls from the 5' RACE reads with MiXCR, one row per CDR3 protein. Here the sample spans around 1,900,000 distinct CDR3 sequences, around 42% being singletons. The sample consisted of blood. The receptors originated from a human donor in good health.

This clonotype has at least ten counts. The V gene is TRBV5-1, the J gene TRBJ2-4; TRBD1 matches at 7 bases. CDR3 length: 13 amino acids. The V gene's germline CDR1 is SGHRS and CDR2 YFSETQ. J gave up 9 bases and V 1 base, and 4 bases lay outside the gene matches. This CDR3 is CASSLRGLGIQYF. In nucleotides, the CDR3 is TGCGCCAGCAGCTTGAGGGGGCTGGGCATTCAGTACTTC.

About this clonotype itself: A much bigger clone sits one base away, suggesting this may be a read error. The chain has TRBV10-3 and TRBJ2-7, with TRBD1 matching 8 bases. Germline V lookup: CDR1 ENHRY, CDR2 SYGVKD. This CDR3 is built from 14 residues. DNA of the CDR3: TGTGCCATCGGTGAGATACAGGGGGCCTACGAGCAGTACTTC. Translating it yields CAIGEIQGAYEQYF.

This clonotype was counted many times. The chain couples TRBV5-1 to TRBJ2-7; TRBD2 agrees at 13 bases. Germline assignment: CDR1 SGHRS and CDR2 YFSETQ. The CDR3 extends over 17 amino acids. J lost 2 bases, V lost 0 bases, and 5 bases had no gene match. The CDR3 region is CASSLGTSGGRTYEQYF. DNA of the CDR3: TGCGCCAGCAGCTTGGGGACTAGCGGGGGCCGTACCTACGAGCAGTACTTC. Together with reference TRBV5-1 and TRBJ2-7, the CDR3 gives the full variable domain: KAGVTQTPRYLIKTRGQQVTLSCSPISGHRSVSWYQQTPGQGLQFLFEYFSETQRNKGNFPGRFSGRQFSNSRSEMNVSTLELGDSALYLCASSLGTSGGRTYEQYFGPGTRLTVT.

This clonotype was seen only a few times. The chain employs TRBV6-5 and TRBJ1-1; D ambiguous. This CDR3 is built from 11 residues. Germline V gene lookup returns CDR1 MNHEY and CDR2 SVGAGI. Between the trimmed V and J ends, which lost 7 bases and 8 bases, there was a span of 11 bases. CDR3 sequence: CASIHLQEAFF. The CDR3 DNA follows: TGTGCCAGCATCCATCTTCAGGAAGCTTTCTTT.

Ten or more counts support this clonotype. This chain joins TRBV20-1 and TRBJ1-2; D is ambiguous. This CDR3 contains 14 residues. The germline V and J ends were trimmed by 5 bases and 4 bases, with 17 bases remaining between them. Germline-derived CDR1 and CDR2 are DFQATT and SNEGSKA (reference sequence). DNA for the CDR3: TGCAGTGCTTGGAATACGAATGCCCGCTATGGCTACACCTTC. Amino acids: CSAWNTNARYGYTF.

This sequence joins TRBV28 and TRBJ2-7, with a weak D call TRBD1 (6 bases). The germline V and J ends were trimmed by 4 bases and 5 bases, with 12 bases remaining between them. Germline V gene lookup returns CDR1 MDHEN and CDR2 SYDVKM. This CDR3 has 13 residues. The CDR3 reads CASSSGTPHEQYF. CDR3 nucleotides: TGTGCCAGCAGTTCCGGGACACCCCACGAGCAGTACTTC. Filled out from reference TRBV28 and TRBJ2-7, the complete variable domain reads DVKVTQSSRYLVKRTGEKVFLECVQDMDHENMFWYRQDPGLGLRLIYFSYDVKMKEKGDIPEGYSVSREKKERFSLILESASTNQTSMYLCASSSGTPHEQYFGPGTRLTVT.

V usage is TRBV12-3 or TRBV12-4 and J usage is TRBJ2-1, with D perhaps TRBD1 (5 bases). V was shortened by 6 bases and J by 7 bases, with 19 bases between the two germline ends. The CDR3 is 15 amino acids. Here the CDR3 reads CASSSPRGQANEQFF. CDR3 sequence (DNA): TGTGCCAGCAGCTCCCCAAGGGGCCAGGCAAATGAGCAGTTCTTC.

The chain employs TRBV12-3 or TRBV12-4 and TRBJ1-1; D may be TRBD1 (6 bases). This CDR3 comprises 14 residues. V lost 5 bases, J lost 7 bases, and 17 bases lay in between. The CDR3 loop reads CASSTPSGQNEAFF. In nucleotides, the CDR3 is TGTGCCAGCAGTACCCCCAGTGGACAGAATGAAGCTTTCTTT.

This clonotype was seen ten or more times. The chain combines TRBV3-1 with TRBJ2-6; no reliable D call. The CDR3 totals 15 residues. CDR1 and CDR2 (germline): LGHDT, YNNKEL (reference sequence). V gave up 0 bases and J gave up 0 bases, with 3 bases separating them. In DNA form, the CDR3 reads TGTGCCAGCAGCCAAGATCCCTCTGGGGCCAACGTCCTGACTTTC. It yields the protein CASSQDPSGANVLTF.

J is TRBJ2-3 and V is TRBV6-2 or TRBV6-3; tentative D call: TRBD2 (5 bases). The CDR3 has 15 amino acids. Per the germline V gene, CDR1 is MNHEY and CDR2 is SVGEGT. Trimming shortened V by 0 bases and J by 6 bases, and 13 bases separated the two germline ends. The CDR3 nucleotides are TGTGCCAGCAGTTACTCGGAGCGGCCCCCGGATACGCAGTATTTT. Translation gives CASSYSERPPDTQYF.

This clonotype came up a few times. This rearrangement joins TRBV2 to TRBJ2-5; unclear D gene. V was clipped by 7 bases and J by 1 base, with 13 bases between them. This CDR3 has 14 amino acids. Germline-derived CDR1 and CDR2 are SNHLY and FYNNEI. CDR3 bases: TGTGCCAGCACGACCCGACGAATCCAAGAGACCCAGTACTTC. Translated, it gives CASTTRRIQETQYF.

The chain couples TRBV7-2 to TRBJ2-7; 9 nucleotides align to TRBD1. The CDR3 has 16 amino acids. CDR1 and CDR2 from the germline V gene are SGHTA and FQGNSA. With 4 bases clipped from V and 7 bases from J, the junction kept 14 bases outside the gene matches. Here the CDR3 reads CASSSTRYRGRGEQYF. The CDR3 nucleotides are TGTGCCAGCAGCTCAACTAGATACAGGGGGCGAGGGGAGCAGTACTTC.

This clonotype has just one count. The chain uses TRBV7-3 and TRBJ2-5, with D possibly TRBD2 on 7 matching bases. The end of the DNA is better explained by TRBJ2-7, so the J call may be wrong. Germline V gene sequence: CDR1 SGHTA, CDR2 FQGTGA. The CDR3 length is 15 residues. As DNA, the CDR3 is TGTGCCAGCAACTTGCGGGCGGGGGCTGACTACGAGCAGTACTTC. It encodes CASNLRAGADYEQYF.

The gene calls are TRBV20-1 and TRBJ1-6; D might be TRBD1 (6 bases). Germline V gene data show CDR1 as DFQATT and CDR2 as SNEGSKA (reference sequence). V dropped 6 bases and J dropped 5 bases, with 14 bases sitting between them. This CDR3 contains 14 residues. The CDR3 coding sequence is TGCAGTGCGCTGCGGACAGTAAATAATTCACCCCTCCACTTT. It yields the protein CSALRTVNNSPLHF.

The sample holds one count of this clonotype. This sequence joins TRBV3-1 and TRBJ1-4; tentative D call: TRBD1 (5 bases). This CDR3 has 15 residues. Germline V gene data show CDR1 as LGHDT and CDR2 as YNNKEL (reference sequence). V dropped 4 bases and J dropped 3 bases, with 12 bases sitting between them. The CDR3 here is CASSPQGISNEKLFF. Here the CDR3 DNA reads TGTGCCAGCAGCCCGCAGGGTATCTCTAATGAAAAACTGTTTTTT.

This chain links TRBV6-4 with TRBJ1-2; no firm D call. The V and J ends lost 3 bases and 4 bases respectively, with 9 bases between them. The CDR3 contains 13 residues. CDR1 and CDR2 from the germline V gene are MRHNA and SNTAGT. CDR3 DNA sequence: TGTGCCAGCAGTGAATCCGGTGGCTATGGCTACACCTTC. It specifies CASSESGGYGYTF.

The rearrangement joins TRBV5-6 to TRBJ1-4; weak D call: TRBD1 (6 bases). The CDR3 consists of 15 residues. V was trimmed by 3 bases and J by 7 bases, leaving 16 bases between them. Germline V gene lookup returns CDR1 SGHDT and CDR2 YYEEEE. The chain's CDR3 is CASSSSGGPGEKLFF. CDR3 DNA sequence: TGTGCCAGCAGCTCGTCTGGGGGGCCGGGTGAAAAACTGTTTTTT.

The chain uses TRBV29-1 and TRBJ2-3; possible D gene TRBD2, 7 bases. The CDR3 contains 15 residues. Between the trimmed V and J ends, which lost 5 bases and 1 base, there was a span of 16 bases. The germline gives CDR1 SQVTM, CDR2 ANQGSEA. The CDR3 DNA sequence: TGCAGCGTTCCCCCGGGGAGGGGGGGCACAGATACGCAGTATTTT. As protein: CSVPPGRGGTDTQYF.

This clonotype was seen a handful of times. V and J are TRBV12-3 or TRBV12-4 and TRBJ2-1, with a weak D call TRBD1 (5 bases). Trimming stripped 1 base from V and 8 bases from J, with 9 bases between. The CDR3 has 13 residues. CDR3 in DNA: TGTGCCAGCAGTTTAGTCCAGGGCCATGAGCAGTTCTTC. Translation: CASSLVQGHEQFF.

The J gene is TRBJ2-3, the V gene TRBV6-5, with a weak D call TRBD2 (6 bases). Germline CDR1 is MNHEY and CDR2 is SVGAGI. This CDR3 region has 15 residues. V dropped 11 bases and J dropped 2 bases, with 20 bases sitting between them. CDR3: CASSLLGGDTDTQYF. The CDR3 DNA reads TGTGCCTCAAGCTTACTAGGAGGGGACACAGATACGCAGTATTTT.